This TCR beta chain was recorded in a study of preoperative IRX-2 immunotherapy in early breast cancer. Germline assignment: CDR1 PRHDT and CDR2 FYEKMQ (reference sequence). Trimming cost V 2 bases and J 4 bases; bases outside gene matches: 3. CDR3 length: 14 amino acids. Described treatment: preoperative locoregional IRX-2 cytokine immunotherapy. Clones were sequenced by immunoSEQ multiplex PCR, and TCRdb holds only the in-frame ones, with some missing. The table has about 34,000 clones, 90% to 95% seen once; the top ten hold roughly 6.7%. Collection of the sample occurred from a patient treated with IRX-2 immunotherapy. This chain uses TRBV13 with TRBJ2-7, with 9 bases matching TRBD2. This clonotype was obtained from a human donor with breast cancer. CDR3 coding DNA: TGTGCCAGCAGCTTACTAGCGGGACTATACGAGCAGTACTTC. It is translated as CASSLLAGLYEQYF.